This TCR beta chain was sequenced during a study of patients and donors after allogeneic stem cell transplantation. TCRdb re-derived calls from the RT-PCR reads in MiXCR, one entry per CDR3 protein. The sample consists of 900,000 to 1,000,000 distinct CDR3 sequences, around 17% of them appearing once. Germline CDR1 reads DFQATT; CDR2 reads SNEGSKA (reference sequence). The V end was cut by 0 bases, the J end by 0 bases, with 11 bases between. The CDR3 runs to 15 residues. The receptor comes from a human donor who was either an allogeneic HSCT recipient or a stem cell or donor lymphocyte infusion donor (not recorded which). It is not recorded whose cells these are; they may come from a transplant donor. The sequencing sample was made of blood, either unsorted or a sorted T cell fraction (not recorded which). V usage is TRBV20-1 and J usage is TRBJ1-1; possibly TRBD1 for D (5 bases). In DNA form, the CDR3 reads TGCAGTGCTAGAGACCCGGGACGGCTGAACACTGAAGCTTTCTTT. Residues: CSARDPGRLNTEAFF.